This paragraph reports one T cell receptor (beta chain). Measured with immunoSEQ multiplex PCR; TCRdb has only the in-frame clones, and not every one. This sample has 300,000 to 350,000 clones, with 85% to 90% found just once. Seattle's enrolled individuals joined amid active infection and were then monitored longitudinally. This CDR3 has 13 amino acids. CDR1 and CDR2 from the germline V gene are SGHAT and FQNNGV. The V gene end was trimmed by 1 base and the J gene end by 10 bases; junction bases not matched to a gene: 3. This sample was included in a study of blood T cell repertoires in COVID-19. Across the study: Nucleic acid was either cDNA or gDNA, and it came from T cells, B-cell-depleted T cells, or PBMCs.

Sequences were obtained from peripheral blood. This chain links TRBV11-2 with TRBJ2-1, with TRBD2 identical over 8 bases. The sequence came from a woman in her 30s with COVID-19, enrolled during active disease. The DNA of the CDR3 is TGTGCCAGCAGCTTAGTCAGCGGGGGAGAGCAGTTCTTC. This gives the protein CASSLVSGGEQFF.